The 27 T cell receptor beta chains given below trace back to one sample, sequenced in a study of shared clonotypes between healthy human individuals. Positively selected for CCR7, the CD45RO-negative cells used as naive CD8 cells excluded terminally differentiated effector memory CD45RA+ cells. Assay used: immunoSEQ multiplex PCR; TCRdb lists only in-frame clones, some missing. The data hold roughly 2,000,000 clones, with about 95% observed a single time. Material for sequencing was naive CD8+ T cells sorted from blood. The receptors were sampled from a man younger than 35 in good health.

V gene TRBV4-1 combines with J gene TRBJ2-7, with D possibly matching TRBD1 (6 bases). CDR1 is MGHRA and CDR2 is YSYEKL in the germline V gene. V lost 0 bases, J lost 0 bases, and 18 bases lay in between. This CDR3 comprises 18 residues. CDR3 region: CASSQDPGRQGLSYEQYF. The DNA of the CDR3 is TGCGCCAGCAGCCAAGATCCAGGCAGGCAGGGGCTCTCCTACGAGCAGTACTTC.

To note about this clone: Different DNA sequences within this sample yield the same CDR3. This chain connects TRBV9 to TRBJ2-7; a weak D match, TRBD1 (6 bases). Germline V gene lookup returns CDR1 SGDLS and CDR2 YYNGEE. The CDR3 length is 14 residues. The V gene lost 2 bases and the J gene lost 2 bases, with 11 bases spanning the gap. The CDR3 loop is CASSVAGVPYEQYF. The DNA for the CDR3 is TGTGCCAGCAGCGTCGCAGGGGTGCCCTACGAGCAGTACTTC.

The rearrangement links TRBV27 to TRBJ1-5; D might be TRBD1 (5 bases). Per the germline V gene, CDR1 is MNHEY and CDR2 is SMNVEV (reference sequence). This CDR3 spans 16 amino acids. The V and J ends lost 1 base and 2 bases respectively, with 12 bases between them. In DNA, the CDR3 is TGTGCCAGCAGTTTATTAGGGGTCGGGGGCAATCAGCCCCAGCATTTT. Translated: CASSLLGVGGNQPQHF.

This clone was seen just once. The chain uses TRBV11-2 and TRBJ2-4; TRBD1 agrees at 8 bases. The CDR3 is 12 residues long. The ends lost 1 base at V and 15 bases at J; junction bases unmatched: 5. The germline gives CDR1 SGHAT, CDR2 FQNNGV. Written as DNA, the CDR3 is TGTGCCAGCAGCTTAGGCGGACAGGGTTTGTACTTC. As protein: CASSLGGQGLYF.

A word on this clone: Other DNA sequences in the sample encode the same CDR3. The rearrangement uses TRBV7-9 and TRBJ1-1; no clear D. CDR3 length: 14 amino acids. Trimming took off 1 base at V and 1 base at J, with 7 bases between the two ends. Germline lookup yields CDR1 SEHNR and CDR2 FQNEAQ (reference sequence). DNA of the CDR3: TGTGCCAGCAGCTTAGGCGGAGCGAACACTGAAGCTTTCTTT. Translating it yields CASSLGGANTEAFF.

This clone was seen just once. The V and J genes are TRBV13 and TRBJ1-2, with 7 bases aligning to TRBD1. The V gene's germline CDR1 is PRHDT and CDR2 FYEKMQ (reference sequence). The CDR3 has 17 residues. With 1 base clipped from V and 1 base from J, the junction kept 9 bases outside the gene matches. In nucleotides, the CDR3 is TGTGCCAGCAGCTTAGAATCCCAGGGGGGATTTAACTATGGCTACACCTTC. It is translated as CASSLESQGGFNYGYTF. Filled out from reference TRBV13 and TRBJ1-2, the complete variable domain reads AAGVIQSPRHLIKEKRETATLKCYPIPRHDTVYWYQQGPGQDPQFLISFYEKMQSDKGSIPDRFSAQQFSDYHSELNMSSLELGDSALYFCASSLESQGGFNYGYTFGSGTRLTVV.

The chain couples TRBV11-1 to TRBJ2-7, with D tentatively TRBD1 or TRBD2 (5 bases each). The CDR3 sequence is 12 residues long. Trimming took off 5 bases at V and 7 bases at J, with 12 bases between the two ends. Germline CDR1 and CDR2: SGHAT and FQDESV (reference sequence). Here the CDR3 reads CASSPGTFEQYF. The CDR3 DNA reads TGTGCCAGCAGCCCCGGGACGTTTGAGCAGTACTTC.

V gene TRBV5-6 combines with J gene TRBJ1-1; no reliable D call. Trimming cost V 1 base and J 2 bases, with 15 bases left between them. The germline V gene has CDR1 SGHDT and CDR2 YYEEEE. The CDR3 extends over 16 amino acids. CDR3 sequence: CASSLKLARQNTEAFF. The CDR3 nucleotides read TGTGCCAGCAGCTTGAAGCTCGCCAGACAAAACACTGAAGCTTTCTTT.

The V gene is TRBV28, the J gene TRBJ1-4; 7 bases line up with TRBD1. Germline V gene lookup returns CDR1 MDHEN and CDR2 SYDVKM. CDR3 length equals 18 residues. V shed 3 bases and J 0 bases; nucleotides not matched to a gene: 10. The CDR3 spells CASSFHGTAASTNEKLFF. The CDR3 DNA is TGTGCCAGCAGTTTCCATGGGACAGCCGCCTCAACTAATGAAAAACTGTTTTTT.

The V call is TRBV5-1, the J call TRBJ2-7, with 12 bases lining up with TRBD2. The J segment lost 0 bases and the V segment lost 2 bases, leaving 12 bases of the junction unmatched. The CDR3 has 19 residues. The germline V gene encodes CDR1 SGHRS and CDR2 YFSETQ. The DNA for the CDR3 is TGCGCCAGCAGCTTCCCATCTAGCGGGAGGGGATGGAGCTCCTACGAGCAGTACTTC. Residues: CASSFPSSGRGWSSYEQYF.

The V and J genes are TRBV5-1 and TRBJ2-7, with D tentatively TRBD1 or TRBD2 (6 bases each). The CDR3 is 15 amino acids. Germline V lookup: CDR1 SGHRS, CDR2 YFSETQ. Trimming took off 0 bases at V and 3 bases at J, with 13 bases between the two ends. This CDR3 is CASSLEGGTFYEQYF. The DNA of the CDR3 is TGCGCCAGCAGCTTGGAAGGGGGGACCTTCTACGAGCAGTACTTC. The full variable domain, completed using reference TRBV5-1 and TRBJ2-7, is KAGVTQTPRYLIKTRGQQVTLSCSPISGHRSVSWYQQTPGQGLQFLFEYFSETQRNKGNFPGRFSGRQFSNSRSEMNVSTLELGDSALYLCASSLEGGTFYEQYFGPGTRLTVT.

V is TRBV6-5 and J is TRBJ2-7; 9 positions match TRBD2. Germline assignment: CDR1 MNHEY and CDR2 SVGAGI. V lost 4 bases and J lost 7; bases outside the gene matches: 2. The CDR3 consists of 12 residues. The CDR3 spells CASSLAGEEQYF. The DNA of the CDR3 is TGTGCCAGCAGTTTAGCGGGGGAAGAGCAGTACTTC.

The CDR3 DNA sequence: TGCAGCGTCGACGGGACGGATTATAGCACAGATACGCAGTATTTT. It yields the protein CSVDGTDYSTDTQYF. The V call is TRBV29-1, the J call TRBJ2-3; either TRBD1 or TRBD2 may supply D (5 bases each). The V and J ends lost 6 bases and 0 bases respectively, with 16 bases between them. The CDR3 is made up of 15 amino acids. Germline values: CDR1 SQVTM, CDR2 ANQGSEA.

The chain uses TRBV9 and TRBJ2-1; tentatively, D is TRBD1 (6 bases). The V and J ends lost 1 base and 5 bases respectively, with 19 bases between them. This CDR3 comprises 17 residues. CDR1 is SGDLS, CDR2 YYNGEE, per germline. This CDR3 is CASSVLGGRTAHNEQFF. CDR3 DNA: TGTGCCAGCAGCGTACTTGGGGGCCGGACCGCTCACAATGAGCAGTTCTTC. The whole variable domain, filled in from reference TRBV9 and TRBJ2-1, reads DSGVTQTPKHLITATGQRVTLRCSPRSGDLSVYWYQQSLDQGLQFLIQYYNGEERAKGNILERFSAQQFPDLHSELNLSSLELGDSALYFCASSVLGGRTAHNEQFFGPGTRLTVL.

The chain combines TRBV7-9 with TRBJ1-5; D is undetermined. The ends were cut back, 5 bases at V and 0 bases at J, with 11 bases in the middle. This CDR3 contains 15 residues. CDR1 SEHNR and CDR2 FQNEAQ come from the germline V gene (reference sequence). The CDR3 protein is CASSGEATSNQPQHF. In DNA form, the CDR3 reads TGTGCCAGCAGCGGAGAGGCGACTAGCAATCAGCCCCAGCATTTT.

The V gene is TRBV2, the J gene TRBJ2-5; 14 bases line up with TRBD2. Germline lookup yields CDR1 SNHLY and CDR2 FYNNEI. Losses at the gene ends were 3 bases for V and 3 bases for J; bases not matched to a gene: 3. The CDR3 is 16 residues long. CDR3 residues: CASSDTGLAGEETQYF. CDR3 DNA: TGTGCCAGCAGTGATACGGGACTAGCGGGGGAAGAGACCCAGTACTTC.

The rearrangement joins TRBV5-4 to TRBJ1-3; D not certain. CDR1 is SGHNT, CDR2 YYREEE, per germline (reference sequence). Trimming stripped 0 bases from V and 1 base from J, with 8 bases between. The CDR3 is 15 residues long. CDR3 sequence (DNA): TGTGCCAGCAGCTTGGAGGGCGGATCTGGAAACACCATATATTTT. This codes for CASSLEGGSGNTIYF. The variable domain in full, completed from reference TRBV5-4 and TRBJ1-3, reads ETGVTQSPTHLIKTRGQQVTLRCSSQSGHNTVSWYQQALGQGPQFIFQYYREEENGRGNFPPRFSGLQFPNYSSELNVNALELDDSALYLCASSLEGGSGNTIYFGEGSWLTVV.

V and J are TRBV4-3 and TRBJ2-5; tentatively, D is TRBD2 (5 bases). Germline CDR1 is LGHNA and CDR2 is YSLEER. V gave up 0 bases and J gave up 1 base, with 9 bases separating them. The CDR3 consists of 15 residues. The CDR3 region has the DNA TGCGCCAGCAGCCAAGAGACCGCGGGCCAAGAGACCCAGTACTTC. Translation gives CASSQETAGQETQYF.

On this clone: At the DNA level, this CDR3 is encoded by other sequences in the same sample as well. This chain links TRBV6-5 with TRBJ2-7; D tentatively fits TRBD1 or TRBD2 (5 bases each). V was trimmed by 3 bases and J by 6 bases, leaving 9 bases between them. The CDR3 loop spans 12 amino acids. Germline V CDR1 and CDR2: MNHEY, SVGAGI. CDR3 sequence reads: CASSYSGGEQYF. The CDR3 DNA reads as TGTGCCAGCAGTTATAGTGGGGGCGAGCAGTACTTC.

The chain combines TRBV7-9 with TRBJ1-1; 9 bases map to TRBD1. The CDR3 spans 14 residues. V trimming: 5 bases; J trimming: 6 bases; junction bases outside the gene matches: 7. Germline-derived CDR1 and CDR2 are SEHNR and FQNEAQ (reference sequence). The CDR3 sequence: CASSPQGALSEAFF. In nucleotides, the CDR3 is TGTGCCAGCAGCCCACAGGGGGCTCTCTCTGAAGCTTTCTTT.

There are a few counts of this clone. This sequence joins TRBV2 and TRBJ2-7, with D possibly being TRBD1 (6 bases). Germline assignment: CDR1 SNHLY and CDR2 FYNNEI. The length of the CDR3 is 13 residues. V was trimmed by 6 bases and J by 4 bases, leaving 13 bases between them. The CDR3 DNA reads TGTGCCAGCAGCAGGGGCAGGCTATACGAGCAGTACTTC. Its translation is CASSRGRLYEQYF.

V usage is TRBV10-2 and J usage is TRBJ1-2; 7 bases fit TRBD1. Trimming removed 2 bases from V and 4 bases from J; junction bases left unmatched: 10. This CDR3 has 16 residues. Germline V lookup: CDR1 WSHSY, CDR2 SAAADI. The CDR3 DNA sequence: TGCGCCAGCAGTGAGCCAGGCGTTAGGGGGCTCTATGGCTACACCTTC. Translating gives CASSEPGVRGLYGYTF.

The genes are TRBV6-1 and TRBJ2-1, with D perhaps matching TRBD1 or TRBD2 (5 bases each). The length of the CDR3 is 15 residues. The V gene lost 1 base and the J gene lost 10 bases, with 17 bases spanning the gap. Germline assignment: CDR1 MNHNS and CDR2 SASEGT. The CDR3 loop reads CASSEGRDRVWEQFF. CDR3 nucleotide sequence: TGTGCCAGCAGTGAAGGTAGGGACCGAGTTTGGGAGCAGTTCTTC.

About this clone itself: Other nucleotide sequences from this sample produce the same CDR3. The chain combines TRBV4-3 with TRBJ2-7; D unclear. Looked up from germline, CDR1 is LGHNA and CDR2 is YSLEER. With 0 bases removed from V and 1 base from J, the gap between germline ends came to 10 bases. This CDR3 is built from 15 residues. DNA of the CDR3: TGCGCCAGCAGCCAAGATCGTGGCCCGTCCTACGAGCAGTACTTC. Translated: CASSQDRGPSYEQYF.

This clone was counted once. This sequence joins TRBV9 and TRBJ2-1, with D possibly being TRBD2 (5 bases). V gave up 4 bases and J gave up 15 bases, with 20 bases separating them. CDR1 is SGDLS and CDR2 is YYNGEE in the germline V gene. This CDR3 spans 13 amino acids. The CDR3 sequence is CASSPSGTPIPFF. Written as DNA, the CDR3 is TGTGCCAGCAGCCCAAGCGGTACTCCGATTCCGTTCTTC.

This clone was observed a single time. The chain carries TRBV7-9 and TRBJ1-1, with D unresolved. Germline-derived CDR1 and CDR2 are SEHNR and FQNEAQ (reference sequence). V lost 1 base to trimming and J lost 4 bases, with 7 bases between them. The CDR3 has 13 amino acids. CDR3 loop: CASSLGVSTEAFF. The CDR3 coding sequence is TGTGCCAGCAGCTTAGGGGTGAGCACTGAAGCTTTCTTT.

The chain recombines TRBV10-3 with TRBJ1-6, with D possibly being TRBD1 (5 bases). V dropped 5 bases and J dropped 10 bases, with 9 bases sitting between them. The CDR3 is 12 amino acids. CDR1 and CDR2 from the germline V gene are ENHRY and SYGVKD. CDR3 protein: CAISPGGSPLHF. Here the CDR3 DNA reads TGTGCCATCAGTCCTGGGGGATCACCCCTCCACTTT.